This T cell receptor (beta chain) emerged from a study of control samples from healthy donors and cancer patients. The ends were cut back, 5 bases at V and 5 bases at J, with 13 bases in the middle. The germline gives CDR1 LGHDT, CDR2 YNNKEL (reference sequence). This CDR3 is built from 13 residues. TCRdb keeps only in-frame clones here, not all; method: immunoSEQ multiplex PCR. The sample includes 150,000 to 200,000 clones, 85% to 95% of them seen just once. This sequence originates from a man in his late teens or twenties in good health. The chain couples TRBV3-1 (or the pseudogene TRBV3-2) to TRBJ2-7; no clear D. The sample was blood. CDR3 amino acids: CASSNRGVHEQYF. CDR3 DNA sequence: TGTGCCAGCAGCAATCGTGGGGTCCACGAGCAGTACTTC.